This T cell receptor beta chain was retrieved from a study of shared clonotypes between healthy human individuals. Study context: Every donor yielded three CD4 naive, three CD4 memory, two CD8 naive and one CD8 memory plate.

Study-wide results and limits: An anticipated effect of sequencing depth on clonotype sharing among donors was recognized.

CDR1 and CDR2 (germline): SGHRS, YFSETQ. The V gene lost 4 bases and the J gene lost 6 bases, with 9 bases spanning the gap. CDR3 length equals 12 residues. To note about this clone: Its antigen is undetermined.

The donor cohort consisted entirely of Caucasian adults residing in Nashville, Tennessee. The authors ran the assay at deep level. Sequenced by immunoSEQ multiplex PCR; TCRdb stores in-frame clones only, minus some. The table has about 110,000 clones, around 65% seen once. The chain carries TRBV5-1 and TRBJ2-3; the D gene is possibly TRBD2 (5 bases). The clonotype originates from a woman in her thirties in good health. The material sequenced was memory CD8+ T cells sorted from blood. Subset here: CD45RO+ cells pooled with CCR7-negative TemRA cells. CDR3 protein: CASSPWRDTQYF. The CDR3 DNA reads as TGCGCCAGCAGCCCCTGGAGGGATACGCAGTATTTT.